The clone carrying this T cell receptor (beta chain) was seen a handful of times. Its antigen is not identified. One entry per CDR3 protein results from TCRdb running MiXCR on the RT-PCR reads. The sample lists 590,000 or so distinct CDR3 sequences, 12% to 15% seen once, with 7.6% in the top ten. These data come from a study of response to subunit inactivated influenza vaccine. The CDR3 runs to 12 residues. Germline V gives CDR1 KGHSH, CDR2 LQKENI. V dropped 1 base and J dropped 8 bases, with 9 bases sitting between them. The study's findings and limits: The authors suggested that few new T cells are recruited per seasonal influenza vaccination.

V usage is TRBV18 and J usage is TRBJ2-7; D is unresolved. Sequenced here: PBMCs from blood, sampled less than 15 days before vaccination. This TCR was recovered from a man aged 45-65 years who received an inactivated influenza vaccine. CDR3 region: CASSPQGSKQYF. The CDR3 coding sequence is TGTGCCAGCTCACCACAGGGCTCCAAGCAGTACTTC.